The entry below describes one T cell receptor (beta chain). Its antigen is not identified. The CDR3 end shows no conserved phenylalanine or tryptophan, and so a read error is likely. Germline V lookup: CDR1 MGHRA, CDR2 YSYEKL. CDR3 size: 15 residues. Amplified TCR beta CDR3 regions derived from RNA transcripts. Using the HTBI primer set, a first-round RT-PCR was run on the TCR CDR3. TCRdb processed the multiplex PCR reads anew with MiXCR; each CDR3 protein has one entry. The data contain 560,000 or so distinct CDR3 sequences, approximately 44% of them singletons. The sample comes from a study of T cells in Graves' hyperthyroidism and ophthalmopathy. Diagnoses rested on clinical symptoms, serum thyroxine and TRAb, thyroid ultrasound and orbital computed tomography. Study results and caveats: A 13 V-J model separated ophthalmopathy from stable hyperthyroidism. Ophthalmopathy, which appeared later, was predicted by the model a median about 6.8 months before onset. In the blood, most expanded thyroid clonotypes above 0.001 appeared as well.

The sample taken for sequencing was peripheral blood or thyroid tissue (not recorded which). J is TRBJ2-7 and V is TRBV4-1, with D perhaps matching TRBD2 (5 bases). The clonotype comes from a woman aged 18-29 years with Graves' hyperthyroidism. CDR3 bases: TGTGCCAGCAGCCAAGAAGGGAGTATTCGTGTGAAGCAGTACCTC. It yields the protein CASSQEGSIRVKQYL.